This section outlines one TCR beta chain sequence together with its context. This sample is part of a study of cytomegalovirus exposure and HLA in healthy donors. Per the germline V gene, CDR1 is SGDLS and CDR2 is YYNGEE. The CDR3 runs 15 residues. Trimming cost V 0 bases and J 7 bases, with 13 bases left between them. 60 Vbeta and 13 Jbeta primers were used in PCR. Produced via immunoSEQ multiplex PCR; TCRdb's table is partial and in-frame only. The table records more than 150,000 clones, roughly 84% of them present only once. The chain has TRBV9 and TRBJ1-4, with no clear D. Specimen: PBMCs. This clonotype was sampled from a boy younger than 10 in good health and CMV-seronegative. CDR3 DNA: TGTGCCAGCAGCGTAGGAGGGCAGGTCGGTGAAAAACTGTTTTTT. Amino acid sequence: CASSVGGQVGEKLFF.